This T cell receptor (beta chain) was recorded in a study of blood T cell repertoires in COVID-19. Study-level information: Specimens from acute and convalescent COVID-19 originated in the United States, Italy and Spain.

There are 17 residues in the CDR3. The germline CDR1 and CDR2 sequences are MGHRA and YSYEKL. Trimming took 2 bases from V and 0 from J, leaving 13 bases between them. This clone was found many times. The table came from immunoSEQ multiplex PCR; TCRdb's copy has only in-frame clones and leaves some out. The repertoire holds some 200,000 clones, with approximately 90% as singletons. The sequence was obtained from a woman of 80 years or more in a cohort sampled during active or convalescent COVID-19. Sample: peripheral blood. V is TRBV4-1 and J is TRBJ2-2; D is uncertain. CDR3 nucleotides: TGCGCCAGCAGCCAATTGGCGGCTGGTCCGAACACCGGGGAGCTGTTTTTT. It yields the protein CASSQLAAGPNTGELFF.